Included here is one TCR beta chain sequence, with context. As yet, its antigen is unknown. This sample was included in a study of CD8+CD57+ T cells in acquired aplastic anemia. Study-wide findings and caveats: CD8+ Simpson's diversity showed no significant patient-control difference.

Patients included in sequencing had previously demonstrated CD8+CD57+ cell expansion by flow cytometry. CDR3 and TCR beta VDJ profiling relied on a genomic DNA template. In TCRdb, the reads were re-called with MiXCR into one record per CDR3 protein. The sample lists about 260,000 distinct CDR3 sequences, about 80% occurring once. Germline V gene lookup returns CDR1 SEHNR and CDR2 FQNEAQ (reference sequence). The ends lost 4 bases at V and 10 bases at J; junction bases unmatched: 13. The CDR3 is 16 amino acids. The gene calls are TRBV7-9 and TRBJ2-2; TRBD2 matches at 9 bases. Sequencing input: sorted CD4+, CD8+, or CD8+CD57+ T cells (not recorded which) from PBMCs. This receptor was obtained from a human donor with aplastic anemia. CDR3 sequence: CASSSQRSGGSEELFF. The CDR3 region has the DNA TGTGCCAGCAGCTCGCAAAGAAGCGGGGGGAGCGAGGAGCTGTTTTTT.